Listed below are T cell receptor beta chains from one sample, sequenced in a study of Ad26.COV2.S vaccination and SARS-CoV-2 variants. Libraries were prepared by immunoSEQ multiplex PCR; TCRdb keeps only in-frame clonotypes and omits some of them. The table includes roughly 320,000 clones, roughly 86% detected once. The specimen comprised peripheral blood, sampled in a trial of Ad26.COV2.S vaccine versus placebo. The receptors originated from a person between 18 and 65 years old who received the Ad26.COV2.S COVID-19 vaccine or a placebo. CDR3s include the opening cysteine and the closing phenylalanine or tryptophan. Each record gives: J gene, clone size, V gene, D gene, CDR3 DNA, CDR3 protein. The D gene is left open where the match is weak. Size values are once, few and many counts, or a class for expanded clones, and some rows have none.

j_gene: TRBJ1-4; abundance: -; v_gene: TRBV19; d_gene: TRBD1; CDR3nt: TGTGCCAGTACTCCGGACAGGGCAACTAATGAAAAACTGTTTTTT; CDR3aa: CASTPDRATNEKLFF
j_gene: TRBJ2-7; abundance: -; v_gene: TRBV5-4; d_gene: TRBD1; CDR3nt: TGTGCCAGCAGCTTGGATGAGGGGGCACGCTACGAGCAGTACTTC; CDR3aa: CASSLDEGARYEQYF
j_gene: TRBJ1-1; abundance: few; v_gene: TRBV7-2; d_gene: -; CDR3nt: TGTGCCAGCAGCCTACCACAGGGATCGATGAACACTGAAGCTTTCTTT; CDR3aa: CASSLPQGSMNTEAFF
j_gene: TRBJ1-2; abundance: -; v_gene: TRBV15; d_gene: TRBD1; CDR3nt: TGTGCCACCAGCAGAGGGGACAGGGGGTTAGGCTACACCTTC; CDR3aa: CATSRGDRGLGYTF
j_gene: TRBJ2-1; abundance: -; v_gene: TRBV7-9; d_gene: -; CDR3nt: TGTGCCAGCAGCTTAGGAGGGGCCAACAATGAGCAGTTCTTC; CDR3aa: CASSLGGANNEQFF
j_gene: TRBJ1-2; abundance: few; v_gene: TRBV18; d_gene: TRBD1; CDR3nt: TGTGCCAGCTCACCCGACAGGGACTATGGCTACACCTTC; CDR3aa: CASSPDRDYGYTF
j_gene: TRBJ2-6; abundance: -; v_gene: TRBV5-1; d_gene: -; CDR3nt: TGCGCCAGCAGCTTAGACTCTGGGGCCAACGTCCTGACTTTC; CDR3aa: CASSLDSGANVLTF
j_gene: TRBJ2-5; abundance: -; v_gene: TRBV19; d_gene: TRBD2; CDR3nt: TGTGCCAGCAGGCGCAGCGGGGGGTTCCAAGAGACCCAGTACTTC; CDR3aa: CASRRSGGFQETQYF
j_gene: TRBJ1-5; abundance: -; v_gene: TRBV12-3/TRBV12-4; d_gene: -; CDR3nt: TGTGCCAGCAGTGTGGGAGTGGGTCAGCCCCAGCATTTT; CDR3aa: CASSVGVGQPQHF
j_gene: TRBJ1-1; abundance: once; v_gene: TRBV6-5; d_gene: TRBD1; CDR3nt: TGTGCCACCGGACAGGGGTCAAGAGCTTTCTTT; CDR3aa: CATGQGSRAFF
j_gene: TRBJ1-2; abundance: -; v_gene: TRBV7-2; d_gene: TRBD1; CDR3nt: TGTGCCAGCAGCCGTGACAGGGGGCCTAACTATGGCTACACCTTC; CDR3aa: CASSRDRGPNYGYTF
j_gene: TRBJ1-1; abundance: -; v_gene: TRBV14; d_gene: TRBD1; CDR3nt: TGTGCCAGCAGCCAAGCCGGGACAGGAAGCCGAGCTTTCTTT; CDR3aa: CASSQAGTGSRAFF
j_gene: TRBJ1-2; abundance: -; v_gene: TRBV5-1; d_gene: -; CDR3nt: TGCGCCAGCAGCTTGGCCGGGGGGAATAACTATGGCTACACCTTC; CDR3aa: CASSLAGGNNYGYTF
j_gene: TRBJ2-3; abundance: -; v_gene: TRBV6-5; d_gene: TRBD2; CDR3nt: TGTGCCCTACAAGGGGAGGGGACAGATACGCAGTATTTT; CDR3aa: CALQGEGTDTQYF
j_gene: TRBJ2-1; abundance: -; v_gene: TRBV30; d_gene: TRBD2; CDR3nt: TGTGCCTGGACAGGACTAGCGGGGGGCAATGAGCAGTTCTTC; CDR3aa: CAWTGLAGGNEQFF
j_gene: TRBJ1-6; abundance: -; v_gene: TRBV30; d_gene: TRBD1; CDR3nt: TGTGCCTGGAGTCCACTCCCGGGACAGGGTAATTCACCCCTCCACTTT; CDR3aa: CAWSPLPGQGNSPLHF
j_gene: TRBJ1-2; abundance: -; v_gene: TRBV27; d_gene: TRBD1; CDR3nt: TGTGCCAGCAGTACCCGGACAGGAAACTATGGCTACACCTTC; CDR3aa: CASSTRTGNYGYTF
j_gene: TRBJ1-5; abundance: -; v_gene: TRBV19; d_gene: -; CDR3nt: TGTGCCAGTAGTATGGGAGGGTACGGCAATCAGCCCCAGCATTTT; CDR3aa: CASSMGGYGNQPQHF
j_gene: TRBJ1-5; abundance: -; v_gene: TRBV18; d_gene: -; CDR3nt: TGTGCCAGCTCACCCCAGGCTGGGGCAGGCAATCAGCCCCAGCATTTT; CDR3aa: CASSPQAGAGNQPQHF
j_gene: TRBJ2-1; abundance: -; v_gene: TRBV5-1; d_gene: TRBD2; CDR3nt: TGCGCCAGCAGCTCCCGTTTGGGGGGGGTCTACAATGAGCAGTTCTTC; CDR3aa: CASSSRLGGVYNEQFF
j_gene: TRBJ2-3; abundance: -; v_gene: TRBV18; d_gene: TRBD1; CDR3nt: TGTGCCAGCTCACCACCGGGTGTCGAGACAGGGGATACGCAGTATTTT; CDR3aa: CASSPPGVETGDTQYF
j_gene: TRBJ1-3; abundance: -; v_gene: TRBV18; d_gene: -; CDR3nt: TGTGCCAGCTCACTACCATGGGGAGCCGGAAACACCATATATTTT; CDR3aa: CASSLPWGAGNTIYF
j_gene: TRBJ2-3; abundance: -; v_gene: TRBV21-1; d_gene: -; CDR3nt: TGTGCCAGCAGGGCAGGTACGCAGTATTTT; CDR3aa: CASRAGTQYF
j_gene: TRBJ2-7; abundance: -; v_gene: TRBV6-2/TRBV6-3; d_gene: TRBD1; CDR3nt: TGTGCCAGCAGTGCGAGGGGGACAGGGAGACCACCCTACGAGCAGTACTTC; CDR3aa: CASSARGTGRPPYEQYF
j_gene: TRBJ2-3; abundance: -; v_gene: TRBV5-1; d_gene: -; CDR3nt: TGCGCCAGCAGCTTACCGGGGGCCTCGAGCACAGATACGCAGTATTTT; CDR3aa: CASSLPGASSTDTQYF
j_gene: TRBJ1-6; abundance: -; v_gene: TRBV10-2; d_gene: -; CDR3nt: TGCGCCAGCAGTGACGGCCCGGCGAGCTCCTATAATTCACCCCTCCACTTT; CDR3aa: CASSDGPASSYNSPLHF
j_gene: TRBJ1-2; abundance: -; v_gene: TRBV6-5; d_gene: TRBD1; CDR3nt: TGTGCCAGCAGTCCCCGGGACAGGGTGCGTGGCTACACCTTC; CDR3aa: CASSPRDRVRGYTF
j_gene: TRBJ1-1; abundance: -; v_gene: TRBV6-6; d_gene: -; CDR3nt: TGTGCCAGCAGTTACACGGCAGGGAGGACTGAAGCTTTCTTT; CDR3aa: CASSYTAGRTEAFF
j_gene: TRBJ2-1; abundance: -; v_gene: TRBV7-9; d_gene: -; CDR3nt: TGTGCCAGCAGCTTAGATCGGGGGTCCTACAATGAGCAGTTCTTC; CDR3aa: CASSLDRGSYNEQFF
j_gene: TRBJ2-3; abundance: few; v_gene: TRBV4-1; d_gene: TRBD2; CDR3nt: TGCGCCAGCAGCCAAGCCAGCGGGGGGCCCTACACAGATACGCAGTATTTT; CDR3aa: CASSQASGGPYTDTQYF
j_gene: TRBJ1-2; abundance: -; v_gene: TRBV3-1/TRBV3-2; d_gene: -; CDR3nt: TGTGCCAGCAGCCAAGAATCGGCAGGGAACTATGGCTACACCTTC; CDR3aa: CASSQESAGNYGYTF
j_gene: TRBJ2-1; abundance: -; v_gene: TRBV7-2; d_gene: -; CDR3nt: TGTGCCAGCAGCTTAGATGGGGGGGCTCACTCCTACAATGAGCAGTTCTTC; CDR3aa: CASSLDGGAHSYNEQFF